This T cell receptor (beta chain) was identified in a study of T cells in localized non-small cell lung cancer. This clone was observed a few times. The data were produced by immunoSEQ multiplex PCR, yet TCRdb's version contains in-frame clones alone and is incomplete. The sample shows some 15,000 clones, approximately 80% of them seen only once. The V end lost 5 bases, the J end lost 5 bases, and 18 bases lay between the germline ends. The CDR3 runs 15 residues. CDR1 and CDR2 (germline): SGHTA, FQGNSA. This chain connects TRBV7-2 to TRBJ1-2; D is unclear. Sequencing was performed on peripheral blood, taken before any cancer treatment. The clonotype was recovered from a male donor at least 60 years old with stage I lung adenocarcinoma. The CDR3 bases are TGTGCCAGCAGCCTTCGGTTCCTCACTCCTTATGGCTACACCTTC. Translated: CASSLRFLTPYGYTF.